This T cell receptor (gamma chain) was recovered during a study of γδ T cells in repeated Plasmodium falciparum infection. Background on the study: Malaria-naive adults were infected with P. falciparum NF54 four times over roughly 640 days. Sampling occurred at baseline, pre-infection for selected infections, and 21 days post-infection.

This clone was found many times. Sequencing covered both gamma and delta TCR chains per sample. TCRdb re-called the multiplex PCR reads using CATT. The table shows 25,000 to 35,000 gamma-chain clones, with about 1.5% occurring only once. Sequencing was carried out using gamma-delta T cells from blood. This TCR was recovered from a pool of human donors (malaria-infected and uninfected, not separated).

Written as DNA, the CDR3 is TGTGCCACCTGGGAGGTGAATTATTATAAGAAACTCTTT. It yields the protein CATWEVNYYKKLF. The chain uses TRGV4 and TRGJ1 or TRGJ2. V lost 4 bases and J lost 0; bases outside the gene matches: 3. The CDR3 runs to 13 residues. CDR1 is EGSTGY, CDR2 YDSYTSSV, per germline.